This TCR beta chain comes out of a study of chemoradiotherapy in HPV16-positive cancers. Study-wide results and caveats: HPV-responsive T-cell expansion during chemoradiotherapy was linked to improved recurrence-free survival in HPV16-positive patients. HPV-specific T cells were functionally defined from only two HPV16-positive patients.

Trimming removed 1 base from V and 3 bases from J, with 12 bases in between. The CDR3 totals 15 residues. Germline V CDR1 and CDR2: SGHRS, YFSETQ. Repertoires were generated with immunoSEQ multiplex PCR, while TCRdb's copy carries only in-frame clones and drops some. This sample carries about 24,000 clones, roughly 87% of them seen once, and the ten largest clones take around 5%. This clone was found once. Its matching antigen is unknown. The specimen was blood, collected from a patient who underwent chemoradiotherapy. This chain links TRBV5-1 with TRBJ2-3, with D tentatively TRBD1 (6 bases). The source is a human donor with HPV-associated anogenital cancer. Here the CDR3 DNA reads TGCGCCAGCAGCTTGAGACAGGTGGGGACAGATACGCAGTATTTT. Its protein product is CASSLRQVGTDTQYF.